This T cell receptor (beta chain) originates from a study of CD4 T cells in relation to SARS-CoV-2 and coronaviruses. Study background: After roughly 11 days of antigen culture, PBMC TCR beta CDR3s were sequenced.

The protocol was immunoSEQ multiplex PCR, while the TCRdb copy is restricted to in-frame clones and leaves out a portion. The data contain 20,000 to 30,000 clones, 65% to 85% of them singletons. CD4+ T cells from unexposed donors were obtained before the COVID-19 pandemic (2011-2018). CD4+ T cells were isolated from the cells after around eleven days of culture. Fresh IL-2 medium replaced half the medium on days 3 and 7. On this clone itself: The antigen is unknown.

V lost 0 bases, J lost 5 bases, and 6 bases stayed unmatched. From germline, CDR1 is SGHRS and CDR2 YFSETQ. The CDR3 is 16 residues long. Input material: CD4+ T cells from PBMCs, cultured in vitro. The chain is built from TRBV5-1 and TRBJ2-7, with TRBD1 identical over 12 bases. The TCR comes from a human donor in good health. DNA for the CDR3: TGCGCCAGCAGCTTGGGCACGGGACAGGGGGCGGACGAGCAGTACTTC. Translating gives CASSLGTGQGADEQYF.